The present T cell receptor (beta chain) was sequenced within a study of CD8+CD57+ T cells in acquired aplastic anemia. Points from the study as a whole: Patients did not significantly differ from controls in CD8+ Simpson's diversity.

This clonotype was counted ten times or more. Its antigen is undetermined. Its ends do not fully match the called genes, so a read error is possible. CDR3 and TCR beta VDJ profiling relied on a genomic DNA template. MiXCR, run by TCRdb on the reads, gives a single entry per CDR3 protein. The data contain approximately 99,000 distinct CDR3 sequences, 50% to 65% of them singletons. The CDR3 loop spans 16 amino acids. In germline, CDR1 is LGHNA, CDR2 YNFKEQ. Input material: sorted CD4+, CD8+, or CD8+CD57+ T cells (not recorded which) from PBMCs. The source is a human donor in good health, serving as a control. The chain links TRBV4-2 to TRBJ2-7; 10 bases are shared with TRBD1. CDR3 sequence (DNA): TGCGCCAGCAGCCAAGATTGGGACAGGGGTATCGACGAGCAGTACTTC. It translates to CASSQDWDRGIDEQYF.